This is a list of T cell receptor beta chains from one sample in a study of naive and memory T cell subsets. TCRdb used MiXCR to reprocess the UMI-ligation and nested PCR reads, holding one entry per CDR3 protein. The data show about 150,000 distinct CDR3 sequences, roughly 23% seen once. Sequencing input: naive CD4+ T cells from blood. These receptors all stem from a human donor in good health. The CDR3 runs from the conserved cysteine through the conserved F or W. Fields, in order: CDR3 protein, CDR3 DNA, CDR3 length, V gene, clone size, J gene, D gene. The D gene is left open where the match is weak. Expanded clones are given a class, and other clones once, few, many or no size at all.

CDR3: CASSLGQDIYGYTF
DNA: TGTGCCAGCAGCTTGGGGCAGGACATCTATGGCTACACCTTC
length: 14
V: TRBV5-5
size: .
J: TRBJ1-2
D: .

CDR3: CASSRDSYYEQYF
DNA: TGTGCCAGTAGTCGGGACAGCTACTACGAGCAGTACTTC
length: 13
V: TRBV19
size: .
J: TRBJ2-7
D: TRBD1

CDR3: CSVEGTSGFRTDTQYF
DNA: TGCAGCGTTGAGGGGACTAGCGGATTTCGCACAGATACGCAGTATTTT
length: 16
V: TRBV29-1
size: .
J: TRBJ2-3
D: TRBD2

CDR3: CSARSSGLGDAFF
DNA: TGCAGTGCTAGATCCTCGGGCCTGGGGGATGCTTTCTTT
length: 13
V: TRBV20-1
size: few
J: TRBJ1-1
D: .

CDR3: CSVIAGGPDTQYF
DNA: TGCAGCGTCATAGCGGGAGGCCCAGATACGCAGTATTTT
length: 13
V: TRBV29-1
size: many
J: TRBJ2-3
D: TRBD2

CDR3: CSATTSGTDEQFF
DNA: TGCAGTGCCACGACTAGCGGGACGGATGAGCAGTTCTTC
length: 13
V: TRBV20-1
size: many
J: TRBJ2-1
D: TRBD2

CDR3: CATSREGQGLSGTEAFF
DNA: TGTGCCACCAGCAGAGAAGGACAGGGTTTGAGTGGCACTGAAGCTTTCTTT
length: 17
V: TRBV15
size: few
J: TRBJ1-1
D: TRBD1

CDR3: CSVEWTSGRSEQYF
DNA: TGCAGCGTTGAATGGACTAGCGGGAGAAGCGAGCAGTACTTC
length: 14
V: TRBV29-1
size: .
J: TRBJ2-7
D: TRBD2

CDR3: CSAGRVNTEAFF
DNA: TGCAGTGCTGGCAGGGTGAACACTGAAGCTTTCTTT
length: 12
V: TRBV20-1
size: .
J: TRBJ1-1
D: .

CDR3: CASSTGLSSSTDTQYF
DNA: TGCGCCAGTTCGACAGGGTTGAGTTCTAGCACAGATACGCAGTATTTT
length: 16
V: TRBV5-1
size: .
J: TRBJ2-3
D: TRBD1

CDR3: CASRTTGDVGQPQHF
DNA: TGTGCCAGCAGAACGACAGGGGATGTGGGTCAGCCCCAGCATTTT
length: 15
V: TRBV6-1
size: few
J: TRBJ1-5
D: TRBD1

CDR3: CASRGRPLTDTQYF
DNA: TGTGCCAGCCGGGGGAGGCCTCTCACAGATACGCAGTATTTT
length: 14
V: TRBV6-5
size: .
J: TRBJ2-3
D: .

CDR3: CAWSVWQGAGELFF
DNA: TGTGCCTGGAGTGTTTGGCAGGGCGCCGGGGAGCTGTTTTTT
length: 14
V: TRBV30
size: few
J: TRBJ2-2
D: .

CDR3: CSASVSSYNSPLHF
DNA: TGCAGTGCTAGCGTCAGTTCTTATAATTCACCCCTCCACTTT
length: 14
V: TRBV20-1
size: .
J: TRBJ1-6
D: .

CDR3: CASTTTGLTSAKLFF
DNA: TGTGCCAGCACTACTACGGGACTGACGTCGGCAAAACTGTTTTTT
length: 15
V: TRBV27
size: few
J: TRBJ1-4
D: .

CDR3: CASSPSGRAVYGNEQFF
DNA: TGTGCCAGCAGCCCATCCGGGAGGGCCGTGTATGGGAATGAGCAGTTCTTC
length: 17
V: TRBV28
size: .
J: TRBJ2-1
D: TRBD2

CDR3: CASSLVDSSLDTQYF
DNA: TGTGCCAGCAGCTTAGTTGACAGTAGTCTAGATACGCAGTATTTT
length: 15
V: TRBV7-6
size: many
J: TRBJ2-3
D: .

CDR3: CASSPGWETQYF
DNA: TGTGCCAGCAGCCCGGGATGGGAGACCCAGTACTTC
length: 12
V: TRBV5-5
size: .
J: TRBJ2-5
D: .

CDR3: CASRGRGGQETQYF
DNA: TGTGCCAGCAGAGGCAGGGGCGGCCAAGAGACCCAGTACTTC
length: 14
V: TRBV6-6
size: few
J: TRBJ2-5
D: .

CDR3: CASSPPSQGVLSNTEAFF
DNA: TGTGCCAGCAGCCCTCCATCGCAGGGGGTTCTATCCAACACTGAAGCTTTCTTT
length: 18
V: TRBV3-1
size: .
J: TRBJ1-1
D: TRBD1

CDR3: CASRPTLIPGELFF
DNA: TGTGCCAGCAGACCTACGCTTATCCCCGGGGAGCTGTTTTTT
length: 14
V: TRBV12-3/TRBV12-4
size: many
J: TRBJ2-2
D: .

CDR3: CASSLVLPGGYEQYF
DNA: TGCGCCAGCAGCTTGGTGTTGCCAGGGGGCTACGAGCAGTACTTC
length: 15
V: TRBV5-1
size: .
J: TRBJ2-7
D: TRBD1

CDR3: CSVARTPLNTEAFF
DNA: TGCAGCGTCGCCCGGACACCCCTGAACACTGAAGCTTTCTTT
length: 14
V: TRBV29-1
size: few
J: TRBJ1-1
D: .

CDR3: CSVSGRGVLSEQFF
DNA: TGCAGCGTTTCGGGGCGGGGTGTCCTAAGTGAGCAGTTCTTC
length: 14
V: TRBV29-1
size: .
J: TRBJ2-1
D: .

CDR3: CASSRDGPDNEQFF
DNA: TGTGCCAGCAGCAGGGACGGGCCCGACAATGAGCAGTTCTTC
length: 14
V: TRBV4-2
size: .
J: TRBJ2-1
D: .

CDR3: CSARDSSWGSYTQYF
DNA: TGCAGTGCTAGAGATAGTTCCTGGGGCTCCTATACGCAGTATTTT
length: 15
V: TRBV20-1
size: .
J: TRBJ2-3
D: .

CDR3: CASSQTEYNSPLHF
DNA: TGTGCCAGCAGCCAGACAGAGTATAATTCACCCCTCCACTTT
length: 14
V: TRBV6-6
size: few
J: TRBJ1-6
D: .

CDR3: CATSRDLGRDRWSPLHF
DNA: TGTGCCACCAGCAGAGATTTAGGTCGGGACAGGTGGTCACCCCTCCACTTT
length: 17
V: TRBV15
size: .
J: TRBJ1-6
D: TRBD1

CDR3: CASSSRGTQYF
DNA: TGTGCCAGCAGCTCTCGAGGGACCCAGTACTTC
length: 11
V: TRBV6-2/TRBV6-3
size: few
J: TRBJ2-5
D: .

CDR3: CSAPSSGLAGDYSSGELFF
DNA: TGCAGTGCTCCATCTTCGGGGCTAGCGGGAGATTATAGTTCCGGGGAGCTGTTTTTT
length: 19
V: TRBV20-1
size: .
J: TRBJ2-2
D: TRBD2

CDR3: CASSQDLMTDTQYF
DNA: TGCGCCAGCAGCCAAGATCTTATGACAGATACGCAGTATTTT
length: 14
V: TRBV4-1
size: many
J: TRBJ2-3
D: .

CDR3: CASSQEDQAGPISTDTQYF
DNA: TGCGCCAGCAGCCAAGAAGACCAAGCGGGCCCCATTAGCACAGATACGCAGTATTTT
length: 19
V: TRBV4-1
size: .
J: TRBJ2-3
D: .

CDR3: CASSERLAGLGDEQFF
DNA: TGTGCCAGCAGTGAACGACTAGCGGGCCTAGGCGATGAGCAGTTCTTC
length: 16
V: TRBV6-1
size: .
J: TRBJ2-1
D: TRBD2

CDR3: CASSPTGFNEQFF
DNA: TGTGCTAGCAGCCCGACAGGGTTCAATGAGCAGTTCTTC
length: 13
V: TRBV7-7
size: .
J: TRBJ2-1
D: TRBD1

CDR3: CSAPSSPGRQETQYF
DNA: TGCAGTGCGCCATCTAGCCCCGGTCGACAAGAGACCCAGTACTTC
length: 15
V: TRBV20-1
size: .
J: TRBJ2-5
D: .

CDR3: CASIQGRAGELFF
DNA: TGTGCCAGCATCCAGGGTAGGGCCGGGGAGCTGTTTTTT
length: 13
V: TRBV11-2
size: .
J: TRBJ2-2
D: .

CDR3: CASSPHLDSYEQYF
DNA: TGTGCCAGCAGCCCCCACTTAGACAGCTACGAGCAGTACTTC
length: 14
V: TRBV5-4
size: .
J: TRBJ2-7
D: .

CDR3: CASSLGYWGPKETQYF
DNA: TGTGCCAGCAGCTTAGGGTACTGGGGACCTAAAGAGACCCAGTACTTC
length: 16
V: TRBV7-8
size: .
J: TRBJ2-5
D: .

CDR3: CASSLQGNQPQHF
DNA: TGTGCCAGCAGCCTCCAGGGAAATCAGCCCCAGCATTTT
length: 13
V: TRBV7-9
size: many
J: TRBJ1-5
D: .

CDR3: CASSYPDSISYNEQFF
DNA: TGTGCCAGCAGTTACCCGGACAGTATCTCCTACAATGAGCAGTTCTTC
length: 16
V: TRBV6-2/TRBV6-3
size: few
J: TRBJ2-1
D: .

CDR3: CASSMRTENIQYF
DNA: TGTGCCAGCAGTATGCGGACAGAAAACATTCAGTACTTC
length: 13
V: TRBV12-3/TRBV12-4
size: .
J: TRBJ2-4
D: .

CDR3: CASSLAGVANQPQHF
DNA: TGTGCCAGCAGCTTGGCAGGGGTGGCCAATCAGCCCCAGCATTTT
length: 15
V: TRBV5-8
size: .
J: TRBJ1-5
D: .

CDR3: CASSPGTAQDEQYF
DNA: TGTGCCAGCAGTCCCGGGACAGCACAAGACGAGCAGTACTTC
length: 14
V: TRBV6-1
size: few
J: TRBJ2-7
D: TRBD1

CDR3: CASSQDLIAGEGEQFF
DNA: TGCGCCAGCAGCCAAGATCTGATAGCGGGAGAAGGTGAGCAGTTCTTC
length: 16
V: TRBV4-1
size: few
J: TRBJ2-1
D: TRBD2